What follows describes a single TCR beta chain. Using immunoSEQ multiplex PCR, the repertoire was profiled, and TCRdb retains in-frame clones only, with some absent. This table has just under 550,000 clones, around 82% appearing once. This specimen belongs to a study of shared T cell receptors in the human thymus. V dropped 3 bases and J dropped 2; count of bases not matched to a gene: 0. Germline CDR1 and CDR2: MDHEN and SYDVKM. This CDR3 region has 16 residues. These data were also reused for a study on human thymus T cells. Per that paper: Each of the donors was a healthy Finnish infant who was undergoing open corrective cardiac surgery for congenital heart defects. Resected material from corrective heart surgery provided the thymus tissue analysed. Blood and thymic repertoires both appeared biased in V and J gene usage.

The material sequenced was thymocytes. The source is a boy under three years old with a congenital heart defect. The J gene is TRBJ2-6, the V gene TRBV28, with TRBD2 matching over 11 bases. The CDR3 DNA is TGTGCCAGCAGTTTTAGCGGGAGGGCTGGGGCCAACGTCCTGACTTTC. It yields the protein CASSFSGRAGANVLTF.